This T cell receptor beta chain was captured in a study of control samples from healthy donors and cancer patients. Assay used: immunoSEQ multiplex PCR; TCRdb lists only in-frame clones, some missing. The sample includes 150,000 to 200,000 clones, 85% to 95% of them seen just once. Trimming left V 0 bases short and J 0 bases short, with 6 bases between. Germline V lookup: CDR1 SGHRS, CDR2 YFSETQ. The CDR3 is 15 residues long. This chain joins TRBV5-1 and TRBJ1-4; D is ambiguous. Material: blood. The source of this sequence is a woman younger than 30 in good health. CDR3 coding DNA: TGCGCCAGCAGCTTGGGGGTCACAACTAATGAAAAACTGTTTTTT. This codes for CASSLGVTTNEKLFF.